The 15 T cell receptor beta chains in this list originate from one sample, sequenced in a study of radiotherapy plus CTLA-4 blockade in lung cancer. This table comes from immunoSEQ multiplex PCR, and its TCRdb copy is limited to in-frame clones, with some not included. The top ten clones hold roughly 15% of a sample with around 71,000 clones, approximately 79% of them seen once. Here the sequenced sample was peripheral blood, taken from a patient treated with radiotherapy plus ipilimumab. The receptors here all came from a human donor with non-small cell lung cancer whose response to radiotherapy plus ipilimumab could not be evaluated. Some clones in this sample may be carry-over from other donors' samples.

The rearrangement uses TRBV4-3 and TRBJ1-1; perhaps TRBD1 as D (5 bases). From germline, CDR1 is LGHNA and CDR2 YSLEER. The CDR3 contains 15 residues. Trimming removed 0 bases at V and 3 bases at J, with 11 bases between. The CDR3 region is CASSQDPGVDTEAFF. The CDR3 DNA is TGCGCCAGCAGCCAAGATCCGGGGGTGGACACTGAAGCTTTCTTT.

There are many counts of this clone. The CDR3 nucleotides read TGCGCCAGCAGCCAAGGGGGGACAGTTAATGAAAAACTGTTTTTT. As protein: CASSQGGTVNEKLFF. The chain is built from TRBV4-1 and TRBJ1-4, with TRBD1 matching 7 bases. Germline CDR1 reads MGHRA; CDR2 reads YSYEKL. With 1 base clipped from V and 4 bases from J, the junction kept 3 bases outside the gene matches. The CDR3 runs 15 residues.

This chain uses TRBV4-1 with TRBJ2-7, with 7 bases fitting TRBD1. V lost 4 bases to trimming and J lost 6 bases; unmatched junction nucleotides: 6. CDR3 length: 13 residues. The V gene's germline CDR1 is MGHRA and CDR2 YSYEKL. The CDR3 DNA reads as TGCGCCAGCAGCCGAGCAACAGGGGTCGAGCAGTACTTC. Its protein is CASSRATGVEQYF.

The J gene is TRBJ1-2, the V gene TRBV7-6; D uncertain. CDR1 and CDR2 from the germline V gene are SGHVS and FNYEAQ. V was trimmed by 2 bases and J by 7 bases, leaving 11 bases between them. There are 13 residues in the CDR3. The CDR3 loop is CASSLSELGGYTF. The CDR3 bases are TGTGCCAGCAGCTTATCTGAGCTAGGTGGCTACACCTTC.

The CDR3 sequence is CASSFDRGGEQYF. CDR3 in DNA: TGTGCCAGCAGTTTCGACAGGGGCGGCGAGCAGTACTTC. The chain links TRBV27 to TRBJ2-7; the match to TRBD1 covers 8 bases. The CDR3 runs to 13 residues. Trimming at V came to 3 bases and at J to 6 bases, leaving 4 bases not matched to a gene. Looked up from germline, CDR1 is MNHEY and CDR2 is SMNVEV (reference sequence).

This chain joins TRBV5-6 and TRBJ2-7; D is perhaps TRBD2 (6 bases). The V gene's germline CDR1 is SGHDT and CDR2 YYEEEE. The CDR3 spans 15 residues. Trimming removed 0 bases from V and 4 bases from J, with 14 bases in between. The CDR3 nucleotides are TGTGCCAGCAGCTTGGTCGGAGGGGTCTTTTACGAGCAGTACTTC. This codes for CASSLVGGVFYEQYF.

V gene TRBV28 combines with J gene TRBJ2-5; 12 bases line up with TRBD2. The trim removed 4 bases at V and 1 base at J, leaving 4 bases unmatched. This CDR3 comprises 16 residues. From germline, CDR1 is MDHEN and CDR2 SYDVKM. Here the CDR3 reads CASSSLTSGGQETQYF. CDR3 DNA sequence: TGTGCCAGCAGTTCCTTGACTAGCGGGGGCCAAGAGACCCAGTACTTC.

V usage is TRBV5-1 and J usage is TRBJ2-3, with no clear D. The length of the CDR3 is 14 residues. Germline V gives CDR1 SGHRS, CDR2 YFSETQ. V was cut by 0 bases and J by 3 bases, with 8 bases left in between. In DNA, the CDR3 is TGCGCCAGCAGCTTGGTACGGTTGACAGATACGCAGTATTTT. As protein: CASSLVRLTDTQYF.

As to this clone: One end of the junction fails to match germline, which may point to a read error. The chain uses TRBV7-7 and TRBJ1-4; D gene uncertain. This CDR3 has 15 amino acids. The V gene's germline CDR1 is SSHAT and CDR2 FNYEAQ (reference sequence). CDR3 loop: CASSLSLSGNEKLFF. The DNA for the CDR3 is TGTGCTAGCAGCTTAAGCCTGTCTGGTAATGAAAAACTGTTTTTT.

The rearrangement links TRBV7-6 to TRBJ2-1; 11 bases are a match to TRBD2. V was pared by 3 bases and J by 7 bases, with 11 bases of the junction left unmatched. The germline CDR1 and CDR2 sequences are SGHVS and FNYEAQ. This CDR3 spans 17 amino acids. The CDR3 sequence is CASSLYPSGGWGNEQFF. For the CDR3, the DNA is TGTGCCAGCAGCTTGTACCCTAGCGGGGGGTGGGGGAATGAGCAGTTCTTC.

The J gene is TRBJ1-1, the V gene TRBV27, with 10 bases lining up with TRBD1. CDR1 is MNHEY, CDR2 SMNVEV, per germline (reference sequence). CDR3 size: 15 residues. Trimming removed 6 bases from V and 10 bases from J; junction bases left unmatched: 14. The CDR3 region has the DNA TGTGCCAGCAGCCCCGAGGGACAGGGGTCCCCGGGAGCTTTCTTT. Its translation is CASSPEGQGSPGAFF.

The chain joins TRBV11-2 to TRBJ1-2, with D possibly being TRBD1 (6 bases). V dropped 4 bases and J dropped 1 base, with 13 bases sitting between them. In germline, CDR1 is SGHAT, CDR2 FQNNGV. This CDR3 spans 15 amino acids. Here the CDR3 reads CASSSRGTINYGYTF. CDR3 sequence (DNA): TGTGCCAGCAGCTCTAGGGGGACCATTAACTATGGCTACACCTTC.

V usage is TRBV6-5 and J usage is TRBJ2-7; D perhaps matches TRBD1 (6 bases). Trimming took off 2 bases at V and 2 bases at J, with 13 bases between the two ends. CDR1 and CDR2 (germline): MNHEY, SVGAGI. This CDR3 is 15 amino acids long. CDR3 nucleotides: TGTGCCAGCAGTTACGGGGGCTCGGATGCCTACGAGCAGTACTTC. Its protein is CASSYGGSDAYEQYF.

J is TRBJ2-1 and V is TRBV28; 10 positions agree with TRBD2. The CDR3 consists of 19 residues. Germline loops: CDR1 MDHEN, CDR2 SYDVKM. The V and J ends lost 0 bases and 4 bases, in that order; junction bases with no gene match: 12. The CDR3 DNA reads as TGTGCCAGCAGTTTATGGCTAGCGGGGGTCTCACTAACATACAATGAGCAGTTCTTC. Protein: CASSLWLAGVSLTYNEQFF.

The J gene is TRBJ1-6, the V gene TRBV28; 10 positions agree with TRBD1. J lost 9 bases, V lost 3 bases, and 8 bases had no gene match. The V gene's germline CDR1 is MDHEN and CDR2 SYDVKM. The CDR3 loop spans 16 amino acids. The chain's CDR3 is CASSFGPGTGVSPLHF. CDR3 DNA: TGTGCCAGCAGTTTCGGTCCCGGGACAGGGGTTTCACCCCTCCACTTT.